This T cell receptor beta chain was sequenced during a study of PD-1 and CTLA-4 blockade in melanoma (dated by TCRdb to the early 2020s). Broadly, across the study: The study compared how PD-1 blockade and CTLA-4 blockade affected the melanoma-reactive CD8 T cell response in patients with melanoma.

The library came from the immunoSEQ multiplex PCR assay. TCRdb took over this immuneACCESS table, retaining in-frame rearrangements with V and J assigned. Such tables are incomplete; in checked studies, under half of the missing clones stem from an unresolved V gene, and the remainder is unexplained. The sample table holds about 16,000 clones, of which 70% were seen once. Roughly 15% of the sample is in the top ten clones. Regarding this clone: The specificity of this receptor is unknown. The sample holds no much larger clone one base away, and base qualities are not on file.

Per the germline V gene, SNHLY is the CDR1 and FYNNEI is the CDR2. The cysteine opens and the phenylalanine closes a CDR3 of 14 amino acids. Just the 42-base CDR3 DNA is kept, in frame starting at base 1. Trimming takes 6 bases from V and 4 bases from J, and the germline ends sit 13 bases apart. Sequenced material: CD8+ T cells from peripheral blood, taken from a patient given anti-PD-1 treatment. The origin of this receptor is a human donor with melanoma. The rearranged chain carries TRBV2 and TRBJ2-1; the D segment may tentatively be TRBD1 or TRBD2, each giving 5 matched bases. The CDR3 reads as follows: CASRSGRTYNEQFF. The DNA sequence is TGTGCCAGCAGGTCGGGACGGACATACAATGAGCAGTTCTTC.